The present T cell receptor beta chain was sequenced within a study of shared clonotypes between healthy human individuals. Broader study findings: Generally, naive subsets came out with larger estimated richness than memory subsets. When compared with the clonotypes that were shared by all four sorted-subset donors, the non-shared clonotypes turned out to have lower generation probabilities.

The CDR3 is made up of 15 amino acids. From germline, CDR1 is LNHDA and CDR2 SQIVND (reference sequence). Trimming took off 7 bases at V and 5 bases at J, with 17 bases between the two ends. Profiling relied on immunoSEQ multiplex PCR, and the TCRdb table lists in-frame clones only, not all of them. The table has 850,000 to 1,200,000 clones, around 75% seen once. A few counts support this clone. Its antigen remains unidentified. HIV-negative, healthy adults without recent acute infections or vaccinations were the donors. The genes are TRBV19 and TRBJ2-2, with unresolved D. Sample: memory CD4+ T cells sorted from blood. Subset noted: CD45RA-negative fraction. The receptor's source is a young man in good health. The CDR3 region is CASIPGPAGTGELFF. In nucleotides, the CDR3 is TGTGCCAGTATACCGGGCCCAGCAGGAACCGGGGAGCTGTTTTTT. Based on the CDR3 plus reference TRBV19 and TRBJ2-2, the full variable domain is DGGITQSPKYLFRKEGQNVTLSCEQNLNHDAMYWYRQDPGQGLRLIYYSQIVNDFQKGDIAEGYSVSREKKESFPLTVTSAQKNPTAFYLCASIPGPAGTGELFFGEGSRLTVL.